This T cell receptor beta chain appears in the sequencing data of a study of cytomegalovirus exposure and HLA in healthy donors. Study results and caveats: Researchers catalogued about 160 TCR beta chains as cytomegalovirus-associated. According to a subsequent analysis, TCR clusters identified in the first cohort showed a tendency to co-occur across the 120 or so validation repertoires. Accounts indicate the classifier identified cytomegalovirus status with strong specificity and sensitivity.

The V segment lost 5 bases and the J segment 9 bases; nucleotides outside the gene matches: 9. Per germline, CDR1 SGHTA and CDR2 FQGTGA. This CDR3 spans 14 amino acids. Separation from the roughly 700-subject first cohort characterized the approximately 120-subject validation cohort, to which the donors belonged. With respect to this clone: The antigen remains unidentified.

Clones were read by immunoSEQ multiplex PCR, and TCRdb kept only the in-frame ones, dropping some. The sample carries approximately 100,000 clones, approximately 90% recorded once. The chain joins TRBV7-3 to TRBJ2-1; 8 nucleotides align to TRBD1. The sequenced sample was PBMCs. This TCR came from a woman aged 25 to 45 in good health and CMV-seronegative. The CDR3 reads CASSASRTGSEQFF. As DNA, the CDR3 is TGTGCCAGCAGCGCTAGCCGGACAGGGTCTGAGCAGTTCTTC.